Listed below are T cell receptor beta chains from one sample, sequenced in a study of T cells expressing NK-cell markers. TCRdb reprocessed the 5' RACE reads, with one entry per CDR3 protein and no DNA. This sample's table has about 380,000 distinct CDR3 sequences. The sequenced material came from blood T cells: a sorted CD56 or NKG2C T cell subset, CD4+ or CD8+ T cells, or bulk PBMC T cells (not recorded which). Source of these receptors: a man aged 18-70 years in good health. The CDR3 runs from the conserved cysteine through the conserved F or W.

v_call: TRBV7-9
j_call: TRBJ1-5
cdr3_length: 15
cdr3_aa: CASSLDGTGDQPQHF

v_call: TRBV12-3/TRBV12-4
j_call: TRBJ2-7
cdr3_length: 14
cdr3_aa: CASSKDRGIYEQYF

v_call: TRBV5-1
j_call: TRBJ2-7
cdr3_length: 15
cdr3_aa: CASSLAETSVYEQYF

v_call: TRBV19
j_call: TRBJ1-2
cdr3_length: 15
cdr3_aa: CASSAESGGDYGYTF

v_call: TRBV5-1
j_call: TRBJ2-1
cdr3_length: 16
cdr3_aa: CASSLGLASQYNEQFF

v_call: TRBV12-3/TRBV12-4
j_call: TRBJ2-1
cdr3_length: 17
cdr3_aa: CASRGSAGLGTYNEQFF

v_call: TRBV5-1
j_call: TRBJ2-3
cdr3_length: 15
cdr3_aa: CASSLGRQGTDTQYF

v_call: TRBV15
j_call: TRBJ1-3
cdr3_length: 15
cdr3_aa: CATSRASDGGNTIYF

v_call: TRBV28
j_call: TRBJ2-5
cdr3_length: 12
cdr3_aa: CASQGTQETQYF

v_call: TRBV7-2
j_call: TRBJ1-2
cdr3_length: 14
cdr3_aa: CASTYAGTGGGYTF

v_call: TRBV5-4
j_call: TRBJ1-1
cdr3_length: 12
cdr3_aa: CASSMVNTEAFF

v_call: TRBV15
j_call: TRBJ2-5
cdr3_length: 15
cdr3_aa: CATSRVRGGLETQYF

v_call: TRBV5-1
j_call: TRBJ1-3
cdr3_length: 19
cdr3_aa: CASSLAGQGFSSSGNTIYF

v_call: TRBV16
j_call: TRBJ2-7
cdr3_length: 15
cdr3_aa: CASSHARGGSYEQYF

v_call: TRBV10-3
j_call: TRBJ2-7
cdr3_length: 15
cdr3_aa: CAISDVVRATYEQYF

v_call: TRBV29-1
j_call: TRBJ1-2
cdr3_length: 15
cdr3_aa: CSVRRGDGIGYGYTF

v_call: TRBV5-1
j_call: TRBJ1-2
cdr3_length: 16
cdr3_aa: CASSFLRDSGNYGYTF

v_call: TRBV6-5
j_call: TRBJ1-4
cdr3_length: 15
cdr3_aa: CASSTGAETNEKLFF

v_call: TRBV7-9
j_call: TRBJ2-1
cdr3_length: 15
cdr3_aa: CASSSSMGLGNEQFF

v_call: TRBV24-1
j_call: TRBJ2-1
cdr3_length: 14
cdr3_aa: CATSDPGTGWEQFF

v_call: TRBV3-1
j_call: TRBJ2-1
cdr3_length: 22
cdr3_aa: CASSQKGGGGPKKRGSYNEQFF

v_call: TRBV7-8
j_call: TRBJ2-7
cdr3_length: 15
cdr3_aa: CASSLPSGGRYEQYF

v_call: TRBV4-2
j_call: TRBJ1-3
cdr3_length: 18
cdr3_aa: CASSQRRAGQGAGNTIYF

v_call: TRBV7-9
j_call: TRBJ1-4
cdr3_length: 15
cdr3_aa: CASSLPQQGLEKLFF

v_call: TRBV2
j_call: TRBJ2-4
cdr3_length: 14
cdr3_aa: CASSESSGINIQYF

v_call: TRBV5-1
j_call: TRBJ1-1
cdr3_length: 14
cdr3_aa: CASSRPGGNTEAFF

v_call: TRBV19
j_call: TRBJ2-2
cdr3_length: 16
cdr3_aa: CASTRRQGSYTGELFF